Shown below are 29 T cell receptor beta chains from a single sample sequenced in a study of technical replicates of blood from a few donors. Libraries were prepared by immunoSEQ multiplex PCR; TCRdb keeps only in-frame clonotypes and omits some of them. The sample holds approximately 78,000 clones, roughly 95% seen once. The sequencing sample was made of T cells isolated from PBMCs. The receptor source for this set is a human donor in good health.

The CDR3 loop reads CASSTDLEGRQYF. CDR3 sequence (DNA): TGTGCCAGCAGCACTGACCTGGAGGGCCGGCAGTACTTC. V and J are TRBV5-4 and TRBJ2-7; tentative D call: TRBD2 (6 bases). Per germline, CDR1 SGHNT and CDR2 YYREEE (reference sequence). This CDR3 region has 13 residues. The V gene lost 4 bases and the J gene lost 9 bases, with 17 bases spanning the gap.

CDR3 sequence: CASSLSASYEQYF. For the CDR3, the DNA is TGTGCCAGCAGTTTATCTGCTAGCTACGAGCAGTACTTC. V usage is TRBV27 and J usage is TRBJ2-7; D remains unclear. The CDR3 has 13 amino acids. Germline V gene data show CDR1 as MNHEY and CDR2 as SMNVEV (reference sequence). The ends were cut back, 0 bases at V and 3 bases at J, with 6 bases in the middle.

The chain links TRBV6-6 to TRBJ1-2; 7 bases map to TRBD1. The germline gives CDR1 MNHNY, CDR2 SVGAGI (reference sequence). With V trimmed by 2 bases and J by 2 bases, 5 bases remained unmatched. This CDR3 has 15 amino acids. The CDR3 nucleotides are TGTGCCAGCAGTTACGGGACAGCCGAGAACTATGGCTACACCTTC. Amino acid sequence: CASSYGTAENYGYTF.

The rearrangement links TRBV10-1 to TRBJ2-1; 8 bases map to TRBD2. Trimming cost V 6 bases and J 7 bases; bases outside gene matches: 8. The germline V gene encodes CDR1 WNHNN and CDR2 SYGVQD (reference sequence). CDR3 length: 14 residues. The CDR3 bases are TGCGCCAGCAGCCCGGGACTAGGGAGAAATGAGCAGTTCTTC. Protein product: CASSPGLGRNEQFF.

This chain uses TRBV7-9 with TRBJ2-2, with 10 positions matching TRBD1. This CDR3 region has 16 residues. J gave up 4 bases and V 6 bases, and 8 bases lay outside the gene matches. Germline loops: CDR1 SEHNR, CDR2 FQNEAQ (reference sequence). CDR3 region: CASRYIGTGATGELFF. CDR3 coding DNA: TGTGCCAGCAGGTACATCGGGACAGGGGCCACCGGGGAGCTGTTTTTT. The complete variable domain, with remaining parts taken from reference TRBV7-9 and TRBJ2-2, reads DTGVSQNPRHKITKRGQNVTFRCDPISEHNRLYWYRQTLGQGPEFLTYFQNEAQLEKSRLLSDRFSAERPKGSFSTLEIQRTEQGDSAMYLCASRYIGTGATGELFFGEGSRLTVL.

This clone was observed once. The rearrangement joins TRBV6-5 to TRBJ1-1; 8 nucleotides agree with TRBD1. Germline trimming cut 11 bases from V and 3 bases from J; bases unmatched to any gene: 5. Germline loops: CDR1 MNHEY, CDR2 SVGAGI. The CDR3 sequence is 12 residues long. The CDR3 spells CAALTGDTEAFF. CDR3 nucleotide sequence: TGTGCCGCACTGACAGGGGACACTGAAGCTTTCTTT.

The chain combines TRBV7-9 with TRBJ2-1; TRBD2 agrees at 7 bases. The V gene's germline CDR1 is SEHNR and CDR2 FQNEAQ (reference sequence). This CDR3 spans 14 amino acids. V gave up 8 bases and J gave up 2 bases; unmatched junction bases: 6. Written as DNA, the CDR3 is TGTGCCAGCCGAAATCTAGCGGCCTACAATGAGCAGTTCTTC. Translating it yields CASRNLAAYNEQFF.

This sequence joins TRBV10-3 and TRBJ2-1; 10 bases match TRBD2. V dropped 6 bases and J dropped 5; count of bases not matched to a gene: 1. The CDR3 is 13 residues long. The germline CDR1 and CDR2 sequences are ENHRY and SYGVKD. CDR3 DNA sequence: TGTGCCATCAGGGGGACTAGCGACAATGAGCAGTTCTTC. This translates into CAIRGTSDNEQFF.

This chain uses TRBV7-8 with TRBJ1-1; 9 bases agree with TRBD1. V shed 6 bases, J shed 7 bases, and the junction held 6 bases outside the gene matches. The CDR3 loop spans 13 amino acids. Looked up from germline, CDR1 is SGHVS and CDR2 is FQNEAQ. The CDR3 DNA is TGTGCCAGCAGTTTACAGGGGGCCATTGAAGCTTTCTTT. It codes for CASSLQGAIEAFF.

This rearrangement joins TRBV10-1 to TRBJ2-7, with 9 bases fitting TRBD1. Germline V gene sequence: CDR1 WNHNN, CDR2 SYGVQD (reference sequence). V shed 8 bases and J 6 bases; nucleotides not matched to a gene: 8. CDR3 size: 13 residues. The chain's CDR3 is CASAPGTGSEQYF. The CDR3 coding sequence is TGCGCCAGCGCTCCTGGGACAGGGTCCGAGCAGTACTTC.

The rearrangement joins TRBV7-2 to TRBJ2-3, with 11 nucleotides matching TRBD2. Germline V lookup: CDR1 SGHTA, CDR2 FQGNSA. Germline trimming cut 5 bases from V and 5 bases from J; bases unmatched to any gene: 6. This CDR3 comprises 15 residues. DNA of the CDR3: TGTGCCAGCAGCCGAACTAGCGGGAGTGGAGATACGCAGTATTTT. It encodes CASSRTSGSGDTQYF.

V is TRBV7-9 and J is TRBJ2-3; D may be TRBD1 (6 bases). The CDR3 loop spans 16 amino acids. Germline CDR1 reads SEHNR; CDR2 reads FQNEAQ (reference sequence). Between the trimmed V and J ends, which lost 1 base and 2 bases, there was a span of 13 bases. The CDR3 loop is CASSLVRQVITDTQYF. DNA of the CDR3: TGTGCCAGCAGCTTAGTAAGACAGGTCATCACAGATACGCAGTATTTT.

This sequence joins TRBV5-1 and TRBJ1-4; D is ambiguous. In germline, CDR1 is SGHRS, CDR2 YFSETQ. This CDR3 contains 14 residues. V gave up 4 bases and J gave up 8 bases, with 15 bases separating them. The CDR3 DNA reads as TGCGCCAGCAGCGCCGGTTTCAGCGGAGAAAAACTGTTTTTT. This sequence encodes CASSAGFSGEKLFF.

The chain uses TRBV18 and TRBJ2-1; 7 bases line up with TRBD2. The CDR3 totals 15 residues. The junction had 9 bases not matched to a gene; V was cut back by 4 bases and J by 6 bases. From germline, CDR1 is KGHSH and CDR2 LQKENI. This chain's CDR3 is CASSRPIAGGNEQFF. Here the CDR3 DNA reads TGTGCCAGCTCACGTCCAATAGCGGGCGGCAATGAGCAGTTCTTC.

This chain connects TRBV4-1 to TRBJ2-3; D is possibly TRBD2 (5 bases). Trimming removed 2 bases from V and 4 bases from J, with 16 bases in between. Per germline, CDR1 MGHRA and CDR2 YSYEKL. The CDR3 has 16 amino acids. The CDR3 coding sequence is TGCGCCAGCAGCCAACGCCCGACCAGTAGCGCAGATACGCAGTATTTT. Amino acid sequence: CASSQRPTSSADTQYF.

This chain connects TRBV6-1 to TRBJ2-1; tentative D call: TRBD1 (6 bases). The CDR3 sequence is 13 residues long. The ends were cut back, 7 bases at V and 0 bases at J, with 7 bases in the middle. Germline lookup yields CDR1 MNHNS and CDR2 SASEGT. CDR3 in amino acids: CASNRVSYNEQFF. The CDR3 coding sequence is TGTGCCAGCAACAGGGTCTCCTACAATGAGCAGTTCTTC.

The CDR3 coding sequence is TGTGCCAGCAGTGAAGCGCTGCGGGAGGGACAGCCCCAGCATTTT. Its translation: CASSEALREGQPQHF. This chain uses TRBV6-1 with TRBJ1-5; unclear D gene. The length of the CDR3 is 15 residues. Germline CDR1 MNHNS, CDR2 SASEGT. V was pared by 0 bases and J by 7 bases, with 13 bases between.

The chain joins TRBV19 to TRBJ2-2, with TRBD2 matching 9 bases. The CDR3 runs to 16 residues. CDR1 is LNHDA, CDR2 SQIVND, per germline (reference sequence). V was clipped by 2 bases and J by 1 base; unmatched bases: 2. As DNA, the CDR3 is TGTGCCAGTAGTATAACACTAGCGGGGAACACCGGGGAGCTGTTTTTT. Its translation: CASSITLAGNTGELFF.

Notes on this clone: The same CDR3 can be traced to other DNA sequences in this sample. The chain has TRBV27 and TRBJ1-1; a weak D match, TRBD1 (5 bases). The CDR3 runs to 13 residues. V lost 2 bases and J lost 2, with 6 bases in between. Germline CDR1 is MNHEY and CDR2 is SMNVEV (reference sequence). The chain's CDR3 is CASSLQGNTEAFF. The CDR3 DNA sequence: TGTGCCAGCAGTTTACAGGGAAACACTGAAGCTTTCTTT.

This clone appeared a single time. V gene TRBV6-4 combines with J gene TRBJ2-1; 11 bases fit TRBD2. Germline assignment: CDR1 MRHNA and CDR2 SNTAGT. The CDR3 runs to 16 residues. Trimming took 4 bases from V and 3 from J; bases not matched to a gene: 5. The CDR3 reads CASSALAGGLYNEQFF. DNA for the CDR3: TGTGCCAGCAGTGCCCTAGCGGGGGGACTCTACAATGAGCAGTTCTTC.

The chain employs TRBV15 and TRBJ2-7; 7 bases match TRBD2. The V gene's germline CDR1 is LNHNV and CDR2 YYDKDF (reference sequence). This CDR3 comprises 16 residues. The J segment lost 5 bases and the V segment lost 3 bases, leaving 13 bases of the junction unmatched. Here the CDR3 DNA reads TGTGCCACCAGCAGTGCATACACCGGGGAGGGGAACGAGCAGTACTTC. It translates to CATSSAYTGEGNEQYF.

This chain joins TRBV18 and TRBJ1-5; D may be TRBD1 (5 bases). The CDR3 consists of 14 residues. Germline V CDR1 and CDR2: KGHSH, LQKENI. Trimming removed 5 bases at V and 4 bases at J, with 12 bases between. CDR3 bases: TGTGCCAGCTCAACAGGCAACCGTAATCAGCCCCAGCATTTT. Its translation: CASSTGNRNQPQHF.

The J gene is TRBJ1-1, the V gene TRBV29-1; D gene ambiguous. V was trimmed by 4 bases and J by 4 bases, leaving 4 bases between them. This CDR3 has 10 residues. Germline V gene sequence: CDR1 SQVTM, CDR2 ANQGSEA. The CDR3 bases are TGCAGCGTTGGGAGCACTGAAGCTTTCTTT. Protein product: CSVGSTEAFF.

The rearrangement links TRBV7-9 to TRBJ2-7, with 11 bases aligning to TRBD2. This CDR3 spans 15 amino acids. V was clipped by 5 bases and J by 5 bases; unmatched bases: 8. CDR1 is SEHNR, CDR2 FQNEAQ, per germline (reference sequence). The CDR3, as DNA: TGTGCCAGCAGCCAAACTAGCGGGAGTACAAACGAGCAGTACTTC. Protein: CASSQTSGSTNEQYF.

The sample holds one count of this clone. The chain has TRBV9 and TRBJ1-2; 8 bases are shared with TRBD1. The ends lost 5 bases at V and 8 bases at J; junction bases unmatched: 14. The CDR3 sequence is 15 residues long. Germline V lookup: CDR1 SGDLS, CDR2 YYNGEE. CDR3 amino acids: CASRADSGQVVGYTF. The CDR3 nucleotides read TGTGCCAGCAGAGCCGACTCGGGACAGGTCGTAGGCTACACCTTC.

V is TRBV9 and J is TRBJ2-1, with D unclear. The CDR3 runs to 15 residues. Deletions cut 0 bases from V and 1 base from J, with 8 bases between. The germline gives CDR1 SGDLS, CDR2 YYNGEE. As DNA, the CDR3 is TGTGCCAGCAGCGTAGACCCGCAGTCCTACAATGAGCAGTTCTTC. Amino acid sequence: CASSVDPQSYNEQFF. Full variable domain (rest looked up from reference TRBV9 and TRBJ2-1): DSGVTQTPKHLITATGQRVTLRCSPRSGDLSVYWYQQSLDQGLQFLIQYYNGEERAKGNILERFSAQQFPDLHSELNLSSLELGDSALYFCASSVDPQSYNEQFFGPGTRLTVL.

The chain combines TRBV5-1 with TRBJ2-5; 8 bases are shared with TRBD2. V shed 4 bases and J 3 bases; nucleotides not matched to a gene: 5. Germline CDR1 is SGHRS and CDR2 is YFSETQ. This CDR3 has 14 residues. The CDR3 nucleotides read TGCGCCAGCAGCCCGGGACTAGAAGAAGAGACCCAGTACTTC. It specifies CASSPGLEEETQYF.

This sequence joins TRBV6-6 and TRBJ1-4, with TRBD1 matching over 8 bases. The trim removed 4 bases at V and 1 base at J, leaving 5 bases unmatched. CDR1 and CDR2 (germline): MNHNY, SVGAGI (reference sequence). This CDR3 spans 16 amino acids. The CDR3 spells CASSSDRARTNEKLFF. The CDR3 DNA is TGTGCCAGCAGTTCGGACAGGGCTAGAACTAATGAAAAACTGTTTTTT.

The rearrangement uses TRBV7-3 and TRBJ2-2, with D perhaps TRBD2 (6 bases). With 1 base removed from V and 0 bases from J, the gap between germline ends came to 9 bases. The CDR3 has 16 residues. The germline V gene encodes CDR1 SGHTA and CDR2 FQGTGA. The chain's CDR3 is CASSLNGGANTGELFF. CDR3 sequence (DNA): TGTGCCAGCAGCTTAAACGGGGGAGCGAACACCGGGGAGCTGTTTTTT.